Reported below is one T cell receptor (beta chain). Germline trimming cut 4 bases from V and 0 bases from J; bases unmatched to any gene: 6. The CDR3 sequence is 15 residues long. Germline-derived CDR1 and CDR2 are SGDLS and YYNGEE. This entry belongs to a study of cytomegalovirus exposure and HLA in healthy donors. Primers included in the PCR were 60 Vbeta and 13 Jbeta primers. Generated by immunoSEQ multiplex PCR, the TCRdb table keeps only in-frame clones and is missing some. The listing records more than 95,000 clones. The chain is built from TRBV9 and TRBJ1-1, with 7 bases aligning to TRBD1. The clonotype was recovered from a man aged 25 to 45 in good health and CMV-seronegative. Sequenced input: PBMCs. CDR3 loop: CASSPRGEMNTEAFF. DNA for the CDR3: TGTGCCAGCAGCCCCAGGGGGGAAATGAACACTGAAGCTTTCTTT.